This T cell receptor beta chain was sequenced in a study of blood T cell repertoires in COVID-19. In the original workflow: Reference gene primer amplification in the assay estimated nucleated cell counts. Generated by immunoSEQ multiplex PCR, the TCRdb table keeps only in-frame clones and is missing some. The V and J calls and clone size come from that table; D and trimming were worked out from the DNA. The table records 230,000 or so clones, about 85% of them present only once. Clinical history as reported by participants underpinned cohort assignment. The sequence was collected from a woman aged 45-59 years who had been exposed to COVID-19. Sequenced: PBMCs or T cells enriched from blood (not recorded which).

The CDR3 nucleotides read TGTGCCATCAGTGGAAGTGATGTGGGGCTCAACACCGGGGAGCTGTTTTTT. This sequence encodes CAISGSDVGLNTGELFF. The rearrangement links TRBV10-3 to TRBJ2-2; D is possibly TRBD1 (5 bases). The CDR3 consists of 17 residues. The V gene lost 4 bases and the J gene lost 2 bases, with 17 bases spanning the gap. Germline V lookup: CDR1 ENHRY, CDR2 SYGVKD.